Below are 25 T cell receptor beta chains sequenced from a single sample in a study of T cell responses to AZD1222 COVID-19 vaccine (dated by TCRdb to the early 2020s). The time point label, read with the paper, signifies: about 28 days (+/-7) after the second vaccine dose. The protocol used for the library was the immunoSEQ multiplex PCR assay. TCRdb stores this immuneACCESS table with in-frame sequences only. Part of the clones is absent; in the studies checked, under half of the shortfall reflects unresolved V genes, and no reason is known for the rest. The sample table contains over 130,000 clones; only one count was recorded for roughly 88% of them. The ten biggest clones cover 1.5% to 2% of the sample. The sample here was peripheral blood, taken 28 days after the second AZD1222 dose. The origin of the receptors is an adult who received the AZD1222 COVID-19 vaccine.

The gene calls are TRBV28 and TRBJ1-4, with 8 bases that match TRBD1. CDR1 MDHEN and CDR2 SYDVKM come from the germline V gene. J gave up 8 bases and V 7 bases, and 9 bases lay outside the gene matches. This CDR3 has 14 residues. In nucleotides, the CDR3 is TGTGCCAGCATAACTCAGGGGGCCGGGGAAAAACTGTTTTTT. Translating it yields CASITQGAGEKLFF.

Only a few counts were recorded for this clone. J is TRBJ2-1 and V is TRBV2; D remains unclear. The CDR3 is 14 amino acids. V was trimmed by 3 bases and J by 3 bases, leaving 9 bases between them. Per germline, CDR1 SNHLY and CDR2 FYNNEI. As DNA, the CDR3 is TGTGCCAGCAGTGACGGAGCCCTCTACAATGAGCAGTTCTTC. Translating it yields CASSDGALYNEQFF.

V usage is TRBV7-3 and J usage is TRBJ1-1; D is unclear. Per germline, CDR1 SGHTA and CDR2 FQGTGA. This CDR3 spans 15 amino acids. V was pared by 5 bases and J by 2 bases, with 15 bases between. The CDR3 sequence is CASSPNRVANTEAFF. For the CDR3, the DNA is TGTGCCAGCAGCCCAAATCGGGTGGCAAACACTGAAGCTTTCTTT.

The rearrangement links TRBV6-5 to TRBJ1-2; tentative D call: TRBD1 (5 bases). Trimming took 9 bases from V and 4 from J, leaving 12 bases between them. From germline, CDR1 is MNHEY and CDR2 SVGAGI. The CDR3 totals 12 residues. DNA of the CDR3: TGTGCCAGTGGAAGGGGACTCTATGGCTACACCTTC. This codes for CASGRGLYGYTF.

The chain couples TRBV11-2 to TRBJ1-6; D is uncertain. Germline CDR1 reads SGHAT; CDR2 reads FQNNGV. Deletions cut 10 bases from V and 7 bases from J, with 20 bases between. The CDR3 is 15 amino acids. CDR3 residues: CATARGNLGNSPLHF. The CDR3 DNA is TGTGCCACGGCTCGAGGAAACCTGGGGAATTCACCCCTCCACTTT.

The V and J genes are TRBV7-8 and TRBJ2-5, with D possibly matching TRBD2 (6 bases). Germline V gene lookup returns CDR1 SGHVS and CDR2 FQNEAQ. V was clipped by 4 bases and J by 5 bases, with 17 bases between them. This CDR3 is built from 15 residues. The CDR3 DNA is TGTGCCAGCAGCTCATCACTTACTAGCTTGGAGACCCAGTACTTC. Translated, it gives CASSSSLTSLETQYF.

This chain connects TRBV28 to TRBJ1-1; 11 nucleotides agree with TRBD1. J lost 4 bases, V lost 6 bases, and 7 bases had no gene match. Germline loops: CDR1 MDHEN, CDR2 SYDVKM. This CDR3 has 15 amino acids. CDR3 region: CASSLPGTGGTEAFF. The CDR3 DNA follows: TGTGCCAGCAGCCTCCCCGGGACAGGGGGCACTGAAGCTTTCTTT.

The chain combines TRBV21-1 with TRBJ2-1; TRBD2 is the table's D call, not checked against the DNA. TRBV21-1 constitutes a pseudogene. CDR3 length: 15 residues. The CDR3 DNA sequence: TGTGCCAGCAGCAAAGTGGGGAGGTTTCGCGATGAGCAGTTCTTC. Its protein product is CASSKVGRFRDEQFF.

The chain couples TRBV20-1 to TRBJ2-3; no definite D call. There are 10 residues in the CDR3. Trimming took off 8 bases at V and 10 bases at J, with 13 bases between the two ends. CDR1 and CDR2 (germline): DFQATT, SNEGSKA (reference sequence). The CDR3 bases are TGCAGTATCAGCCACTCTGCGCAGTATTTT. Its translation: CSISHSAQYF.

The rearrangement links TRBV30 to TRBJ1-2; no definite D call. This CDR3 comprises 13 residues. Trimming removed 0 bases from V and 1 base from J, with 6 bases in between. Germline-derived CDR1 and CDR2 are GTSNPN and SVGIG (reference sequence). CDR3 bases: TGTGCCTGGAGTGTACTAAATAACTATGGCTACACCTTC. This encodes CAWSVLNNYGYTF.

The chain combines TRBV5-6 with TRBJ2-2; 14 bases line up with TRBD2. Unmatched junction bases numbered 12, after V lost 4 bases and J lost 4 bases. Looked up from germline, CDR1 is SGHDT and CDR2 is YYEEEE. This CDR3 is 19 amino acids long. The CDR3 spells CASSRSRRGLAGGTGELFF. Written as DNA, the CDR3 is TGTGCCAGCAGCAGGAGCCGACGCGGACTAGCGGGGGGCACCGGGGAGCTGTTTTTT. Variable domain in full (rest from reference TRBV5-6 and TRBJ2-2): DAGVTQSPTHLIKTRGQQVTLRCSPKSGHDTVSWYQQALGQGPQFIFQYYEEEERQRGNFPDRFSGHQFPNYSSELNVNALLLGDSALYLCASSRSRRGLAGGTGELFFGEGSRLTVL.

This clone has just one count. The chain recombines TRBV5-1 with TRBJ2-7; a weak D match, TRBD2 (5 bases). Trimming took 0 bases from V and 2 from J, leaving 9 bases between them. This CDR3 is 14 amino acids long. CDR1 is SGHRS and CDR2 is YFSETQ in the germline V gene. This CDR3 is CASSLGGSTYEQYF. In nucleotides, the CDR3 is TGCGCCAGCAGCTTGGGTGGGAGTACCTACGAGCAGTACTTC.

This clone was observed a handful of times. J is TRBJ2-7 and V is TRBV29-1; D call uncertain. The V end was cut by 1 base, the J end by 9 bases, with 10 bases between. The germline V gene has CDR1 SQVTM and CDR2 ANQGSEA. The CDR3 loop spans 11 amino acids. CDR3 coding DNA: TGCAGCGTTGAAGTCAGCATAGGGCAGTACTTC. Encoded protein: CSVEVSIGQYF.

The chain joins TRBV3-1 (or the pseudogene TRBV3-2) to TRBJ1-5; D gene uncertain. Germline CDR1 reads LGHDT; CDR2 reads YNNKEL (reference sequence). The CDR3 sequence is 14 residues long. Trimming removed 1 base at V and 10 bases at J, with 14 bases between. The CDR3 DNA reads TGTGCCAGCAGCCAAGGTATGGGTGGAGGCCCCCAGCATTTT. It encodes CASSQGMGGGPQHF.

The V call is TRBV30, the J call TRBJ1-4; the D is unclear. Trimming took off 5 bases at V and 5 bases at J, with 12 bases between the two ends. This CDR3 contains 13 residues. CDR1 is GTSNPN, CDR2 SVGIG, per germline (reference sequence). CDR3 nucleotide sequence: TGTGCCTGGGAATATGGAGGGAATGAAAAACTGTTTTTT. Protein product: CAWEYGGNEKLFF.

The V and J genes are TRBV27 and TRBJ2-1, with 10 bases matching TRBD2. Per germline, CDR1 MNHEY and CDR2 SMNVEV (reference sequence). Unmatched junction bases numbered 11, after V lost 6 bases and J lost 9 bases. There are 15 residues in the CDR3. This CDR3 reads CASSSTSGAGIEQFF. The CDR3 coding sequence is TGTGCCAGCAGCTCAACTAGCGGGGCGGGGATTGAGCAGTTCTTC.

The chain carries TRBV7-2 and TRBJ1-1; TRBD1 is a possible D gene (5 bases). Trimming stripped 5 bases from V and 1 base from J, with 14 bases between. CDR3 size: 15 residues. Germline V gives CDR1 SGHTA, CDR2 FQGNSA. The CDR3 coding sequence is TGTGCCAGCAGCCCCAGGGAAGGGAGGAACACTGAAGCTTTCTTT. It is translated as CASSPREGRNTEAFF.

CDR3 sequence (DNA): TGTGCCAGCCCAACCGGGACGGGGACCTACGAGCAGTACGTC. Amino acid sequence: CASPTGTGTYEQYV. The rearrangement uses TRBV2 and TRBJ2-7; either TRBD1 or TRBD2 may supply D (5 bases each). The V end lost 8 bases, the J end lost 2 bases, and 16 bases lay between the germline ends. The CDR3 is made up of 14 amino acids. In germline, CDR1 is SNHLY, CDR2 FYNNEI.

V and J are TRBV29-1 and TRBJ2-5; D not resolved. Germline assignment: CDR1 SQVTM and CDR2 ANQGSEA. Deletions cut 2 bases from V and 5 bases from J, with 3 bases between. This CDR3 is built from 10 residues. The CDR3: CSVEPETQYF. As DNA, the CDR3 is TGCAGCGTTGAACCGGAGACCCAGTACTTC.

The rearrangement joins TRBV30 to TRBJ1-1; D is perhaps TRBD1 (6 bases). V shed 0 bases and J shed 4 bases, with 15 bases lying between them. The length of the CDR3 is 15 residues. From germline, CDR1 is GTSNPN and CDR2 SVGIG (reference sequence). This CDR3 reads CAWSVLGGGSTEAFF. CDR3 nucleotides: TGTGCCTGGAGTGTACTGGGGGGCGGGAGCACTGAAGCTTTCTTT.

This chain uses TRBV6-1 with TRBJ1-1; possibly TRBD1 for D (5 bases). From germline, CDR1 is MNHNS and CDR2 SASEGT. The germline V and J ends were trimmed by 0 bases and 4 bases, with 6 bases remaining between them. The CDR3 length is 13 residues. In nucleotides, the CDR3 is TGTGCCAGCAGTGAAGCGAGGGGCACTGAAGCTTTCTTT. Translation gives CASSEARGTEAFF.

The chain uses TRBV4-1 and TRBJ1-2; perhaps TRBD1 as D (6 bases). Germline V lookup: CDR1 MGHRA, CDR2 YSYEKL. V shed 0 bases and J shed 14 bases, with 16 bases lying between them. The CDR3 covers 13 residues. CDR3 sequence: CASSQDPSGAKTF. DNA for the CDR3: TGCGCCAGCAGCCAAGACCCTTCAGGGGCTAAGACCTTC.

The gene calls are TRBV7-9 and TRBJ1-4; maybe TRBD1 (5 bases). CDR1 SEHNR and CDR2 FQNEAQ come from the germline V gene (reference sequence). This CDR3 is 15 amino acids long. The V end was cut by 5 bases, the J end by 7 bases, with 17 bases between. The CDR3 DNA is TGTGCCAGCAGCCTTGTGGGGGGAATGAGTGAAAAACTGTTTTTT. Protein: CASSLVGGMSEKLFF.

This chain joins TRBV18 and TRBJ2-7; D may be TRBD2 (5 bases). Germline V gene data show CDR1 as KGHSH and CDR2 as LQKENI. Trimming took 0 bases from V and 6 from J, leaving 18 bases between them. This CDR3 has 16 residues. The CDR3 sequence is CASSPPFAGSRSEQYV. CDR3 in DNA: TGTGCCAGCTCACCACCGTTTGCGGGTTCCCGGTCCGAGCAGTACGTC.

The gene calls are TRBV9 and TRBJ2-3; no clear D. Trimming pared 2 bases from V and 0 bases from J, leaving 13 bases between. Germline CDR1 SGDLS, CDR2 YYNGEE. The CDR3 runs to 16 residues. The CDR3 DNA reads as TGTGCCAGCAGCGTCTTGTCCGGTGCTAGCACAGATACGCAGTATTTT. Its protein is CASSVLSGASTDTQYF.